This T cell receptor (beta chain) was sequenced during a study of response to subunit inactivated influenza vaccine. Points from the study as a whole: Researchers suggested that each seasonal influenza vaccination recruits few new T cells.

TCRdb recomputed calls from the RT-PCR reads with MiXCR, one row per CDR3 protein. The sample includes more than 250,000 distinct CDR3 sequences, 21% of them seen just once. The germline CDR1 and CDR2 sequences are LGHNA and YNFKEQ. Trimming removed 4 bases at V and 2 bases at J, with 12 bases between. There are 15 residues in the CDR3. This clonotype has a handful of counts. Its antigen is unidentified. The chain couples TRBV4-2 to TRBJ1-3; possibly TRBD1 for D (5 bases). Sequencing used PBMCs from blood, obtained around 22 months after vaccination. The receptor comes from a man aged 50-75 years who received an inactivated influenza vaccine. The CDR3 is CASSPMQGAGNTIYF. The CDR3 nucleotides read TGTGCCAGCAGCCCAATGCAGGGAGCTGGAAACACCATATATTTT.